This T cell receptor (beta chain) was identified during a study of identical twins. Overall study findings and caveats: With abundant cord blood beta clonotypes, insertions were fewer; memory repertoires showed no such pattern. Excess twin sharing in beta out-of-frame sequences was weaker.

TCRdb itself ran the 5' RACE reads through MiXCR, one entry per CDR3 protein. The table includes about 570,000 distinct CDR3 sequences, roughly 9.9% detected once. Regarding this clonotype: The antigen remains undetermined.

Healthy Caucasian individuals made up all the donors. The CDR3 has 15 amino acids. Germline CDR1 is MNHEY and CDR2 is SMNVEV (reference sequence). The V and J ends lost 3 bases and 3 bases, in that order; junction bases with no gene match: 3. The same sample was also studied in work on yellow fever vaccine responses in identical twins.

The chain employs TRBV27 and TRBJ1-5, with 9 bases matching TRBD1. The TCR was taken from a young woman in good health. The specimen was PBMCs. The CDR3 nucleotides read TGTGCCAGCAGTTTTTGGACAGGGGTCAATCAGCCCCAGCATTTT. This gives the protein CASSFWTGVNQPQHF.